A single sample is the source of the 27 T cell receptor beta chains below, sequenced in a study of blood T cell repertoires in COVID-19. Profiling relied on immunoSEQ multiplex PCR, and the TCRdb table lists in-frame clones only, not all of them. This table has roughly 87,000 clones, around 90% appearing once. Source material: peripheral blood. Receptors were obtained from a middle-aged man with acute or convalescent COVID-19.

CDR3 loop: CASSAGQVGAGELFF. The CDR3 DNA is TGTGCCAGCAGTGCCGGCCAGGTAGGGGCCGGGGAGCTGTTTTTT. This chain uses TRBV27 with TRBJ2-2, with a possible D match to TRBD1 (5 bases). With 5 bases removed from V and 6 bases from J, the gap between germline ends came to 16 bases. The germline V gene has CDR1 MNHEY and CDR2 SMNVEV (reference sequence). The CDR3 loop spans 15 amino acids.

The chain recombines TRBV7-2 with TRBJ2-3; maybe TRBD1 (6 bases). The CDR3 runs 15 residues. Germline loops: CDR1 SGHTA, CDR2 FQGNSA. V shed 1 base and J shed 9 bases, with 17 bases lying between them. The CDR3 DNA is TGTGCCAGCAGCTTAGGGGGCCAGGGGATCGAAACGCAGTATTTT. Protein sequence: CASSLGGQGIETQYF.

The chain has TRBV25-1 and TRBJ1-2; 8 bases are a match to TRBD1. V was pared by 4 bases and J by 2 bases, with 12 bases of the junction left unmatched. The CDR3 runs 17 residues. The germline CDR1 and CDR2 sequences are MGHDK and SYGVNS. CDR3 DNA sequence: TGTGCCAGCAGTGGGCCTCAGGACAGGGACCTAAACTATGGCTACACCTTC. As protein: CASSGPQDRDLNYGYTF.

This clone was counted once. V gene TRBV11-3 combines with J gene TRBJ2-7; 10 bases fit TRBD1. This CDR3 is 16 amino acids long. Germline values: CDR1 SGHNT, CDR2 YENEEA. The V segment lost 1 base and the J segment 4 bases; nucleotides outside the gene matches: 7. In nucleotides, the CDR3 is TGTGCCAGCAGCTTAGCGCGGACAGGGGGATGGTACGAGCAGTACTTC. Its protein is CASSLARTGGWYEQYF.

The chain joins TRBV5-1 to TRBJ1-6, with D perhaps matching TRBD1 (5 bases). Per germline, CDR1 SGHRS and CDR2 YFSETQ. V lost 3 bases, J lost 5 bases, and 9 bases lay in between. The CDR3 is 14 residues long. CDR3 loop: CASSSGGDNSPLHF. In nucleotides, the CDR3 is TGCGCCAGCAGCTCGGGGGGGGATAATTCACCCCTCCACTTT.

By share, this clone ranks as medium-sized. J is TRBJ1-2 and V is TRBV2; a possible D gene is TRBD1 (5 bases). CDR1 is SNHLY and CDR2 is FYNNEI in the germline V gene. The germline V and J ends were trimmed by 6 bases and 8 bases, with 19 bases remaining between them. The CDR3 has 14 amino acids. Here the CDR3 DNA reads TGTGCCAGCAGCACCCTTTTTCAGGGATGGGGCTACACCTTC. This gives the protein CASSTLFQGWGYTF.

There are a few counts of this clone. The V and J genes are TRBV19 and TRBJ1-5; D call uncertain. CDR3 length equals 14 residues. Germline V gives CDR1 LNHDA, CDR2 SQIVND (reference sequence). Trimming shortened V by 2 bases and J by 5 bases, and 10 bases separated the two germline ends. CDR3 DNA: TGTGCCAGTAGTATATCACAGAATTATCAGCCCCAGCATTTT. This encodes CASSISQNYQPQHF.

The genes are TRBV5-4 and TRBJ2-1, with D maybe TRBD1 (6 bases). There are 16 residues in the CDR3. The germline V gene encodes CDR1 SGHNT and CDR2 YYREEE (reference sequence). V lost 4 bases and J 9 bases, leaving 23 bases between the germline ends. CDR3: CASSPAGGGQTGEQFF. The CDR3 region has the DNA TGTGCCAGCAGCCCGGCGGGTGGGGGACAAACCGGTGAGCAGTTCTTC.

A few counts support this clone. This sequence joins TRBV10-3 and TRBJ2-7, with unresolved D. Trimming shortened V by 0 bases and J by 1 base, and 16 bases separated the two germline ends. Germline V gene lookup returns CDR1 ENHRY and CDR2 SYGVKD. This CDR3 is built from 17 residues. The CDR3 loop reads CAISESTPNQRSYEQYF. As DNA, the CDR3 is TGTGCCATCAGTGAGTCGACTCCTAACCAAAGGTCCTACGAGCAGTACTTC.

Only one count was recorded for this clone. The chain is built from TRBV5-1 and TRBJ2-2; 10 nucleotides line up with TRBD1. CDR3 length equals 13 residues. From germline, CDR1 is SGHRS and CDR2 YFSETQ. V lost 7 bases to trimming and J lost 7 bases; unmatched junction nucleotides: 4. CDR3 amino acids: CASGTGVIGELFF. CDR3 in DNA: TGCGCCAGCGGGACAGGGGTAATCGGGGAGCTGTTTTTT.

The chain uses TRBV6-5 and TRBJ1-6; D not certain. This CDR3 comprises 15 residues. The germline CDR1 and CDR2 sequences are MNHEY and SVGAGI. The germline V and J ends were trimmed by 1 base and 9 bases, with 13 bases remaining between them. CDR3 DNA: TGTGCCAGCAGTTACTACAGCGAGGGTGGTTCACCCCTCCACTTT. As protein: CASSYYSEGGSPLHF.

This rearrangement joins TRBV9 to TRBJ1-1; D not certain. V was clipped by 4 bases and J by 0 bases, with 10 bases between them. CDR3 length: 14 residues. Germline CDR1 and CDR2: SGDLS and YYNGEE. CDR3 in DNA: TGTGCCAGCAGCCGACTAGGATTGAACACTGAAGCTTTCTTT. Protein sequence: CASSRLGLNTEAFF.

CDR3 sequence: CASTMGGVDYGYTF. CDR3 DNA sequence: TGTGCCAGCACCATGGGAGGGGTCGACTATGGCTACACCTTC. The genes are TRBV7-9 and TRBJ1-2; perhaps TRBD1 as D (5 bases). V was trimmed by 7 bases and J by 3 bases, leaving 15 bases between them. The CDR3 runs to 14 residues. Per the germline V gene, CDR1 is SEHNR and CDR2 is FQNEAQ (reference sequence).

Only a few counts were recorded for this clone. This chain uses TRBV7-6 with TRBJ1-1, with D possibly being TRBD1 (6 bases). The CDR3 sequence is 14 residues long. V lost 3 bases, J lost 0 bases, and 8 bases lay in between. Germline V gene sequence: CDR1 SGHVS, CDR2 FNYEAQ. This CDR3 reads CASSLTGLNTEAFF. In nucleotides, the CDR3 is TGTGCCAGCAGCTTGACAGGACTGAACACTGAAGCTTTCTTT.

This clone has only a few counts. The chain has TRBV13 and TRBJ2-3, with 9 bases matching TRBD2. V dropped 5 bases and J dropped 0; count of bases not matched to a gene: 9. Germline V lookup: CDR1 PRHDT, CDR2 FYEKMQ (reference sequence). This CDR3 spans 17 amino acids. The CDR3 region has the DNA TGTGCCAGCAGCCGAAAGGGACTAGCCTCTAGCACAGATACGCAGTATTTT. Encoded protein: CASSRKGLASSTDTQYF.

This chain uses TRBV5-4 with TRBJ1-4; TRBD1 is a possible D gene (5 bases). Germline values: CDR1 SGHNT, CDR2 YYREEE (reference sequence). V gave up 2 bases and J gave up 5 bases, with 10 bases separating them. The CDR3 runs 14 residues. For the CDR3, the DNA is TGTGCCAGCAGCTTTGGGGGAGGAAATGAAAAACTGTTTTTT. It is translated as CASSFGGGNEKLFF.

This clone was recorded once. The rearrangement links TRBV5-1 to TRBJ2-5; 7 bases match TRBD1. Unmatched junction bases numbered 6, after V lost 0 bases and J lost 4 bases. The germline V gene encodes CDR1 SGHRS and CDR2 YFSETQ. The CDR3 runs to 15 residues. The CDR3 sequence is CASSLEGGEAETQYF. The CDR3 DNA is TGCGCCAGCAGCTTGGAAGGGGGCGAGGCAGAGACCCAGTACTTC. Using reference TRBV5-1 and TRBJ2-5 for the parts outside the CDR3, the full variable domain is KAGVTQTPRYLIKTRGQQVTLSCSPISGHRSVSWYQQTPGQGLQFLFEYFSETQRNKGNFPGRFSGRQFSNSRSEMNVSTLELGDSALYLCASSLEGGEAETQYFGPGTRLLVL.

Here the CDR3 DNA reads TGTGCCAGCAGCCCAGAACCAGGGTTCTACGAGCAGTACTTC. This codes for CASSPEPGFYEQYF. The V and J genes are TRBV7-2 and TRBJ2-7, with D possibly matching TRBD1 (5 bases). The CDR3 is 14 amino acids. V was clipped by 5 bases and J by 3 bases, with 14 bases between them. Germline values: CDR1 SGHTA, CDR2 FQGNSA.

The rearrangement uses TRBV27 and TRBJ1-4; unclear D gene. The V gene's germline CDR1 is MNHEY and CDR2 SMNVEV (reference sequence). The V end was cut by 1 base, the J end by 0 bases, with 6 bases between. The CDR3 has 15 residues. The CDR3 region is CASSLFGATNEKLFF. In DNA, the CDR3 is TGTGCCAGCAGTTTATTCGGGGCAACTAATGAAAAACTGTTTTTT.

The gene calls are TRBV28 and TRBJ2-7, with 10 bases matching TRBD1. Trimming removed 6 bases from V and 5 bases from J; junction bases left unmatched: 7. Germline values: CDR1 MDHEN, CDR2 SYDVKM. The CDR3 extends over 14 amino acids. CDR3 nucleotide sequence: TGTGCCAGCAGATCCCCCGGGACAGGGGACGAGCAGTACTTC. This translates into CASRSPGTGDEQYF.

The V call is TRBV20-1, the J call TRBJ2-4; unclear D gene. The length of the CDR3 is 16 residues. Germline V gives CDR1 DFQATT, CDR2 SNEGSKA (reference sequence). Trimming took off 3 bases at V and 0 bases at J, with 15 bases between the two ends. The chain's CDR3 is CSASRLAALAKNIQYF. DNA of the CDR3: TGCAGTGCTAGTCGCCTTGCGGCTCTAGCCAAAAACATTCAGTACTTC.

The chain recombines TRBV7-8 with TRBJ2-6; 9 positions agree with TRBD1. This CDR3 region has 18 residues. Unmatched junction bases numbered 8, after V lost 3 bases and J lost 2 bases. Germline V gene data show CDR1 as SGHVS and CDR2 as FQNEAQ. The CDR3 spells CASSLNRGRGTGANVLTF. CDR3 DNA sequence: TGTGCCAGCAGCTTGAACAGGGGGCGCGGGACTGGGGCCAACGTCCTGACTTTC.

The chain links TRBV25-1 to TRBJ2-1; 9 bases are shared with TRBD2. The CDR3 sequence is 16 residues long. Trimming removed 2 bases from V and 5 bases from J; junction bases left unmatched: 7. The germline CDR1 and CDR2 sequences are MGHDK and SYGVNS. The CDR3 here is CASSEVPPSGDNEQFF. The CDR3 nucleotides read TGTGCCAGCAGTGAAGTCCCCCCTAGCGGGGACAATGAGCAGTTCTTC.

The chain couples TRBV10-3 to TRBJ1-5, with D maybe TRBD1 (6 bases). Trimming pared 0 bases from V and 1 base from J, leaving 13 bases between. CDR1 and CDR2 (germline): ENHRY, SYGVKD. The CDR3 contains 17 residues. The CDR3 sequence: CAISESARGGSNQPQHF. DNA of the CDR3: TGTGCCATCAGTGAGTCGGCCAGGGGCGGCAGCAATCAGCCCCAGCATTTT.

This clone was seen a few times. This chain's CDR3 is CSSGDSNTEAFF. As DNA, the CDR3 is TGCAGCTCGGGGGACTCGAACACTGAAGCTTTCTTT. This chain uses TRBV29-1 with TRBJ1-1; weak D call: TRBD1 (5 bases). V lost 8 bases and J 1 base, leaving 11 bases between the germline ends. Per germline, CDR1 SQVTM and CDR2 ANQGSEA. The length of the CDR3 is 12 residues.

This chain connects TRBV15 to TRBJ2-5; 11 nucleotides match TRBD2. In germline, CDR1 is LNHNV, CDR2 YYDKDF (reference sequence). CDR3 size: 15 residues. V was pared by 1 base and J by 5 bases, with 3 bases of the junction left unmatched. This CDR3 reads CATSRVAGGPETQYF. The CDR3 DNA is TGTGCCACCAGCAGAGTAGCGGGAGGGCCGGAGACCCAGTACTTC.

The rearrangement uses TRBV5-1 and TRBJ2-4, with TRBD1 matching 8 bases. J gave up 1 base and V 3 bases, and 6 bases lay outside the gene matches. CDR3 length equals 16 residues. The germline V gene encodes CDR1 SGHRS and CDR2 YFSETQ. The CDR3 DNA follows: TGCGCCAGCAGCTATGGGACAGGCAGCGCCAAAAACATTCAGTACTTC. Translated: CASSYGTGSAKNIQYF. Full variable domain (remainder filled in from reference TRBV5-1 and TRBJ2-4): KAGVTQTPRYLIKTRGQQVTLSCSPISGHRSVSWYQQTPGQGLQFLFEYFSETQRNKGNFPGRFSGRQFSNSRSEMNVSTLELGDSALYLCASSYGTGSAKNIQYFGAGTRLSVL.